This T cell receptor beta chain was sequenced for a study of Ad26.COV2.S vaccination and SARS-CoV-2 variants (dated by TCRdb to 2020 to 2022). As for the study more broadly: Vaccine-arm donors were drawn from COV1001, a multicentre, randomized, double-blind, placebo-controlled phase I-IIa trial of Ad26.COV2.S in healthy adults. Dosing of Ad26.COV2.S was intramuscular, at either 5x10^10 or 1x10^11 viral particles, delivered as one shot or as two shots spaced 56 days apart. A total of roughly 32 samples were included in the TCR-sequenced set, comprising roughly 20 Ad26.COV2.S vaccine recipients, 5 placebo recipients and 8 SARS-CoV-2 convalescent individuals. Blinding of investigators to trial group allocation was maintained during experiments and outcome assessment. Trial participants were randomized into five groups of five: low-dose or high-dose Ad26.COV2.S given once or twice, or placebo on both occasions. Sequencing of the TCRbeta repertoire served to evaluate the specificity and breadth of SARS-CoV-2-reactive T cell receptors following Ad26.COV2.S vaccination.

Comment on this clone: The clone's antigen remains unknown. It has no much larger one-base neighbor in the sample; base qualities were not kept.

The immunoSEQ Assay was the method used to sequence TCRbeta CDR3 regions. After extraction, genomic DNA underwent amplification by bias-controlled multiplex PCR, followed by high-throughput sequencing. In the paper's pipeline: To quantify the absolute abundance of every unique TCRbeta CDR3 region, sequences were collapsed and filtered. T cell fraction was estimated by normalizing TCRbeta template counts to usable DNA, with usable DNA measured through amplification of reference genes found in all nucleated cells. Repertoire TCRs were annotated as SARS-CoV-2-specific by exact matching of V gene, CDR3 amino acid sequence and J gene to a known reactive TCR set. The reference SARS-CoV-2 TCR set came from MIRA and was filtered for enrichment in COVID-19-positive ImmuneCODE repertoires, removing public or cross-reactive TCRs. Drawing on the MIRA antigens, annotated TCRs were analysed further at the level of specific ORF or position within ORF. Breadth was defined as the number of annotated unique rearrangements divided by the total number of unique productive rearrangements, and depth was defined as the summed frequency of the annotated unique rearrangements. TCR breadth was compared between groups using two-sided Wilcoxon rank-sum tests. TCRdb stores this immuneACCESS table with in-frame sequences only. Part of the clones is absent; in the studies checked, under half of the shortfall reflects unresolved V genes, and no reason is known for the rest. The V and J calls and clone size were taken over from that table, and D and trimming were inferred from the DNA. The sample table records about 330,000 clones; roughly 90% of these occur just once. 5.5% of the sample comes from the top ten.

What the research found in general, with its limitations: After vaccination, spike-specific CD8+ and CD4+ T cell responses were reported to show substantial breadth. According to the authors, total T cell responses may have been underestimated by the TCR breadth and depth analyses. Ad26.COV2.S recipients had higher spike-specific TCR breadth than placebo recipients (P = 0.0014). Vaccine and placebo recipients had similar non-spike TCR breadth, a finding consistent with the vaccine containing only spike. The study was not powered for comparison of responses between vaccine doses or regimens.

The treatment or condition label corresponds to: roughly 20 received Ad26.COV2.S at low or high dose, single or two shots; about 5 received placebo; per-sample allocation not given. For vaccine and placebo recipients, repertoires were sequenced using samples collected on day 63 after the first injection. Between 29 July and 7 August 2020, Cohort 1b enrolled 25 adults aged 18-55 years at one site in Boston, USA. Ad26.COV2.S was a replication-incompetent adenovirus type 26 vector that expressed a prefusion-stabilized SARS-CoV-2 spike protein derived from the original Wuhan strain. This clonotype was sampled from a person aged 18-65 years who received the Ad26.COV2.S COVID-19 vaccine or a placebo. The starting material was peripheral blood, obtained in a trial of Ad26.COV2.S vaccine versus placebo.

The CDR3 reads as follows: CASSHQGKGERAYGYTF. In nucleotide form, the sequence is TGCGCCAGCAGCCATCAAGGAAAAGGCGAGAGGGCTTACGGCTACACCTTC. Recombination linked TRBV4-3 to TRBJ1-2, with the D gene not clear enough to name. From a lookup of the germline V gene, CDR1 and CDR2 are LGHNA and YSLEER. V sheds 3 bases and J sheds 8 bases, leaving 25 bases between their ends. Including the terminal cysteine and phenylalanine, the CDR3 comprises 17 residues. Only the CDR3 part of the read is kept: 51 bases, read in frame from the first base.